This entry concerns a single T cell receptor (beta chain). Its antigen is still unknown. The data stem from a study of CD8 T cells in Susac syndrome. After extraction with the RNeasy kit, 0.5 to 1 ug of the RNA was reverse transcribed using random hexamers. immunoSEQ multiplex PCR amplified TCR beta CDR3 across 54 Vbeta, 13 Jbeta. TCRdb passed the immunoSEQ multiplex PCR reads through MiXCR, listing each CDR3 protein once. This table holds roughly 52,000 distinct CDR3 sequences, approximately 95% found once. The CDR3 runs 14 residues. V dropped 3 bases and J dropped 1 base, with 8 bases sitting between them. The germline CDR1 and CDR2 sequences are MNHEY and SMNVEV (reference sequence). Study conclusions and caveats: The total CD8+ repertoires yielded 15 to 20 Susac-specific public clones and the CD8+ TEMRA repertoires yielded about 5.

The sample comprised CD8+ T cells from PBMCs. This sequence was found in a human donor with Susac syndrome. The chain has TRBV27 and TRBJ2-3; D is tentatively TRBD1 or TRBD2 (5 bases each). The CDR3 sequence: CASSLMGGTDTQYF. The CDR3 bases are TGTGCCAGCAGTTTGATGGGGGGCACAGATACGCAGTATTTT.